The source of this T cell receptor (beta chain) is a study of cytomegalovirus exposure and HLA in healthy donors. Study as a whole: Around 79 million unique TCRs, all from HLA-typed donors, were included in an early release of the data. Study conclusions and caveats: Specific recognition of CMV antigens was confirmed in vitro for three chains (all CMV-associated). Later analysis identified a missense DCLRE1C variant that was linked to TCR beta V- and J-gene trimming.

This CDR3 has 16 residues. V lost 1 base and J 1 base, leaving 14 bases between the germline ends. Germline lookup yields CDR1 SGHRS and CDR2 YFSETQ. Primers included in the PCR were 60 Vbeta and 13 Jbeta primers. Generated by immunoSEQ multiplex PCR, the TCRdb table keeps only in-frame clones and is missing some. The sample includes roughly 130,000 clones, 65% to 80% of them seen just once. As concerns this clone: The antigen is undetermined.

Sequenced: PBMCs. J is TRBJ1-2 and V is TRBV5-1; possibly TRBD1 for D (6 bases). The sequence came from a woman between 50 and 59 years old in good health and CMV-seropositive. The CDR3 coding sequence is TGCGCCAGCAGCTTGAATGCCCCAGGGGTTAACTATGGCTACACCTTC. Protein sequence: CASSLNAPGVNYGYTF.